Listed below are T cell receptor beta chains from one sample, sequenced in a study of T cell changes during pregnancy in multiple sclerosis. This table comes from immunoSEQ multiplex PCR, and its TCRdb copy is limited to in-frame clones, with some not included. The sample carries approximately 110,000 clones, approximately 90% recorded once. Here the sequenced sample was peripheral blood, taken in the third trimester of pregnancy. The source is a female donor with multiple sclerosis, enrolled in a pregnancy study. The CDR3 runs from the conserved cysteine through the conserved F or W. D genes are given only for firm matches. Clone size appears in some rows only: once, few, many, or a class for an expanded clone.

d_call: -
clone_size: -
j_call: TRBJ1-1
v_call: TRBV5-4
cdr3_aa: CASSFEMNTEAFF
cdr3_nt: TGTGCCAGCAGCTTTGAGATGAACACTGAAGCTTTCTTT

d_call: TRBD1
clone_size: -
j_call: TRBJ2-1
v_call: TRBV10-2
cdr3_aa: CASSESTGGGWSSYNEQFF
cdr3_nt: TGCGCCAGCAGTGAGTCGACAGGGGGCGGATGGAGCTCCTACAATGAGCAGTTCTTC

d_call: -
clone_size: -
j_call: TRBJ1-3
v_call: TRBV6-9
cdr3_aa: CASSYWAGRNTIYF
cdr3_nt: TGTGCCAGCAGTTATTGGGCAGGGAGAAACACCATATATTTT

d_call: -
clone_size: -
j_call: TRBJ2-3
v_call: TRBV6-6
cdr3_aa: CASRRDGTPTRDTQYF
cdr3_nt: TGTGCCAGCAGACGTGACGGGACACCAACCAGGGATACGCAGTATTTT

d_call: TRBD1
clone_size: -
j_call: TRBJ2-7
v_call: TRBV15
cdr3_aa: CATSIGQGNYEQYF
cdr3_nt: TGTGCCACCAGTATAGGACAGGGAAACTACGAGCAGTACTTC

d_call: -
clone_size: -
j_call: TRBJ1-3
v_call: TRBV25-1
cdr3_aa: CASSAPISGNTIYF
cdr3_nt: TGTGCCAGCAGTGCCCCAATCTCTGGAAACACCATATATTTT

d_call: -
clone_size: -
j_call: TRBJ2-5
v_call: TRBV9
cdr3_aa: CASSVATRETQYF
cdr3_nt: TGTGCCAGCAGCGTAGCTACGCGTGAGACCCAGTACTTC

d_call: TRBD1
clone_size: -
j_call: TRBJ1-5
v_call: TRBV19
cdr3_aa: CASSIQGENQPQHF
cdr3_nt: TGTGCCAGTAGTATTCAGGGGGAAAATCAGCCCCAGCATTTT

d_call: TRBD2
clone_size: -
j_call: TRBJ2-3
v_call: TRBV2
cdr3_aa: CASRGTSGVTDTQYF
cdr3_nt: TGTGCCAGCAGGGGGACTAGCGGAGTCACAGATACGCAGTATTTT

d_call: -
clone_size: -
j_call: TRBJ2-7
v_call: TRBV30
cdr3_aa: CAWSRVHEQYF
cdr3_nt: TGTGCCTGGAGTCGGGTCCACGAGCAGTACTTC

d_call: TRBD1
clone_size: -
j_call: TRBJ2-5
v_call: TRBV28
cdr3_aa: CASRLRGIETQYF
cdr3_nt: TGTGCCAGCAGGCTCAGGGGGATAGAGACCCAGTACTTC

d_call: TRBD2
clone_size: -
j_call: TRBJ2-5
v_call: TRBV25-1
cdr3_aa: CASSRGGVAEETQYF
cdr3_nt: TGTGCCAGCAGTCGGGGGGGGGTAGCGGAAGAGACCCAGTACTTC

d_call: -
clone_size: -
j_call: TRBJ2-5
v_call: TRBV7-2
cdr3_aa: CASSWVAEEENQYF
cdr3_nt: TGTGCCAGCAGCTGGGTGGCGGAGGAAGAGAACCAGTACTTC

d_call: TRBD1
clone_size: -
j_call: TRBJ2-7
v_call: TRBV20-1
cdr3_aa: CSAIRPGQVDF
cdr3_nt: TGCAGTGCTATACGGCCGGGACAGGTTGACTTC

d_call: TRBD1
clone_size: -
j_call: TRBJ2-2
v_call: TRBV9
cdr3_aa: CASSVPTSTGDTGELFF
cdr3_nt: TGTGCCAGCAGCGTACCGACTTCGACAGGGGACACCGGGGAGCTGTTTTTT

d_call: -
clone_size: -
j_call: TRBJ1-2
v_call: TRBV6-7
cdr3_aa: CASTERGGAGGYTF
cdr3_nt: TGTGCCAGCACCGAGAGGGGGGGGGCTGGCGGCTACACCTTC

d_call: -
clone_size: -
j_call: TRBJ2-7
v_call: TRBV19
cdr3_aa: CASSSQGGQYF
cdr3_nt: TGTGCCAGTAGTTCTCAGGGTGGGCAGTACTTC

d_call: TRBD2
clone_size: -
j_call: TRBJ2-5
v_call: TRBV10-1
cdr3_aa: CASSKTGTTEETQYF
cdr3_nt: TGCGCCAGCAGTAAAACCGGGACTACAGAAGAGACCCAGTACTTC

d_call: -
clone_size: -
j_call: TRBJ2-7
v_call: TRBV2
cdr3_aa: CASIRDYEQYF
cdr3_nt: TGTGCCAGCATCCGGGATTACGAGCAGTACTTC

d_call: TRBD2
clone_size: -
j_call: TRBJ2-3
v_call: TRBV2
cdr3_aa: CASSELVGRGTDTQYF
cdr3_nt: TGTGCCAGCAGTGAACTAGTCGGGAGGGGCACAGATACGCAGTATTTT

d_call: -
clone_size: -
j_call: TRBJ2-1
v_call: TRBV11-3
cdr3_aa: CASSLGAGSNEQFF
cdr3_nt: TGTGCCAGCAGCTTAGGAGCAGGGTCCAATGAGCAGTTCTTC

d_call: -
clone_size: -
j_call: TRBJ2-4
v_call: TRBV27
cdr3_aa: CASSLEGAWGNIQYF
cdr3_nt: TGTGCCAGCAGTTTAGAAGGGGCTTGGGGAAACATTCAGTACTTC

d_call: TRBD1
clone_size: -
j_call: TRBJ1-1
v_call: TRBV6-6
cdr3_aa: CASSPRQGLNTEAFF
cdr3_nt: TGTGCCAGCAGTCCTCGACAGGGATTGAACACTGAAGCTTTCTTT

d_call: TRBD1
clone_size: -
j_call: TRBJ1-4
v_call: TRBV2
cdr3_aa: CASSTGGKLFF
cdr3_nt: TGTGCCAGCAGCACAGGGGGCAAACTGTTTTTT

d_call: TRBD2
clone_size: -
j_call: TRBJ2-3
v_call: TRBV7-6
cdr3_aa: CASSRSSGGADTQYF
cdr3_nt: TGTGCCAGCAGCCGCAGTAGCGGGGGGGCCGATACGCAGTATTTT

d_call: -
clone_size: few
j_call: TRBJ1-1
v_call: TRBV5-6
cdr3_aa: CASSFGTPQIVAFF
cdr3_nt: TGTGCCAGCAGCTTTGGGACACCACAGATCGTGGCTTTCTTT

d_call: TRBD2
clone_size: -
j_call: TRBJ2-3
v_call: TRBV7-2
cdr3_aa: CASSSRTSASLGDTQYF
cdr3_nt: TGTGCCAGCAGCTCCCGGACTAGCGCGTCCCTGGGAGATACGCAGTATTTT

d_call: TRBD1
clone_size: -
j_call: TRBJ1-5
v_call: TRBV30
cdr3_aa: CAWSGDRGSNQPQHF
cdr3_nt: TGTGCCTGGAGTGGGGACAGGGGGAGCAATCAGCCCCAGCATTTT

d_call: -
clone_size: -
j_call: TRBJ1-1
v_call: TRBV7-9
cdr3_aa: CASSKLIGGEAEAFF
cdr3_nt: TGTGCCAGCAGCAAGTTGATTGGGGGGGAAGCTGAAGCTTTCTTT

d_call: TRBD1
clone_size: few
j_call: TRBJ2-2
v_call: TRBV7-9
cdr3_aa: CASSPRTGGYTGELFF
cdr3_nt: TGTGCCAGCAGCCCTAGGACAGGGGGCTACACCGGGGAGCTGTTTTTT

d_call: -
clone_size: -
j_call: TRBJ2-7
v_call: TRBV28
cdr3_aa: CASSYSTGINYEQYF
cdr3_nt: TGTGCCAGCAGTTACAGTACCGGGATCAACTACGAGCAGTACTTC

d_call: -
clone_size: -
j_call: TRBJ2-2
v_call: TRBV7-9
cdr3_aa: CASSSGLGMTGELFF
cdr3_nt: TGTGCCAGCAGCTCGGGACTGGGTATGACCGGGGAGCTGTTTTTT

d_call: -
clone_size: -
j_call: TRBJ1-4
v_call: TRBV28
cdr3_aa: CASKGGGGNEKLFF
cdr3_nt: TGTGCCAGCAAAGGAGGGGGGGGTAATGAAAAACTGTTTTTT

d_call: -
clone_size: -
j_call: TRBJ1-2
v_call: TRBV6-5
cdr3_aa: CASSLQTGLGGYTF
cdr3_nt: TGTGCCAGCAGCCTTCAGACAGGACTGGGTGGCTACACCTTC

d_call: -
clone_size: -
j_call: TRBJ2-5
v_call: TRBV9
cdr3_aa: CASSGGGNQETQYF
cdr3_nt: TGTGCCAGCAGCGGGGGCGGGAACCAAGAGACCCAGTACTTC

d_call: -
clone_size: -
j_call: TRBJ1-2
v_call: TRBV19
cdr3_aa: CASSISSVDYGYTF
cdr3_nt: TGTGCCAGTAGTATTTCCTCGGTGGACTATGGCTACACCTTC

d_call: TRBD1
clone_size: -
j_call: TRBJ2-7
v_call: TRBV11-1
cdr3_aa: CASRQGASEQYF
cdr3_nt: TGTGCCAGCAGGCAGGGGGCTAGCGAGCAGTACTTC

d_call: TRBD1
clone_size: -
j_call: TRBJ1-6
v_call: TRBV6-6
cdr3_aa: CAIKEGAGGTSPLHF
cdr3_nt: TGTGCCATCAAGGAGGGGGCCGGAGGAACCTCACCCCTCCACTTT

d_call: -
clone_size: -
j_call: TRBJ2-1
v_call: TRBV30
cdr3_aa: CAWSVDRRGYNEQFF
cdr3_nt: TGTGCCTGGAGTGTAGACAGACGTGGCTACAATGAGCAGTTCTTC

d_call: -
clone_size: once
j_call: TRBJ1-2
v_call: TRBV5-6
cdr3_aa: CASSGQLNNYGYTF
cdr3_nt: TGTGCCAGCAGCGGACAGTTAAATAACTATGGCTACACCTTC

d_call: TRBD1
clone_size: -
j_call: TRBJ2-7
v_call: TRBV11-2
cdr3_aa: CASSLGDSYEQYF
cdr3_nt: TGTGCCAGCAGCTTAGGGGACAGTTACGAGCAGTACTTC

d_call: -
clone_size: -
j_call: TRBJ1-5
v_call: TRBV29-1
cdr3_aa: CSVGEGTPNQPQHF
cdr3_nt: TGCAGCGTGGGGGAGGGGACACCTAATCAGCCCCAGCATTTT

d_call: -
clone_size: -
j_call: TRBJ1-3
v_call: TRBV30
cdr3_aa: CAWRISGLHSGNTIYF
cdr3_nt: TGTGCCTGGAGAATATCGGGACTGCACTCTGGAAACACCATATATTTT

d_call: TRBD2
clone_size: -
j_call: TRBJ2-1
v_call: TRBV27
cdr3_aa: CASGGAGAPYNEQFF
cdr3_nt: TGTGCCAGCGGGGGAGCGGGAGCACCCTACAATGAGCAGTTCTTC

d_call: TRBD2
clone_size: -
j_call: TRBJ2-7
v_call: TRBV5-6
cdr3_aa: CASSSRGVRSYEQYF
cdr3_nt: TGTGCCAGCAGCTCCCGGGGGGTTCGGTCCTACGAGCAGTACTTC

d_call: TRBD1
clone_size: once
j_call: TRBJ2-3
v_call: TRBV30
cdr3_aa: CAWSDRDTGTGVLDTQYF
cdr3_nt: TGTGCCTGGAGTGACCGGGATACCGGGACAGGGGTATTGGATACGCAGTATTTT

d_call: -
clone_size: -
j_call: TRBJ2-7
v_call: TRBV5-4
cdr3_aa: CASSRTGNSYEQYF
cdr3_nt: TGTGCCAGCAGCCGCACAGGGAATTCCTACGAGCAGTACTTC

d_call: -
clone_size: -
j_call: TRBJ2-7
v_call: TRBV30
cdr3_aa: CAWKSGPYEQYF
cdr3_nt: TGTGCCTGGAAAAGTGGCCCCTACGAGCAGTACTTC